Presented here are 10 T cell receptor beta chains from one specimen sequenced in a study of human T cells and chemical hapten exposure. A single record per CDR3 protein comes from TCRdb applying MiXCR to the RACE reads. The repertoire holds around 380,000 distinct CDR3 sequences, with around 4.8% as singletons. The time point was: patch test 1, 2 weeks after DPC sensitization. Treatment of the sample: therapeutic diphenylcyclopropenone sensitization with weekly scalp DPC. The specimen comprised whole blood, sampled in connection with sensitization to the hapten diphenylcyclopropenone (DPC). The receptors derive from a woman aged 45-59 years with alopecia areata. Some clones in this sample may be carry-over from other donors' samples.

The chain carries TRBV12-3 or TRBV12-4 and TRBJ1-6; 7 bases are a match to TRBD1. After removal of 4 bases from V and 7 bases from J, the junction contained 4 bases not matched to a gene. The CDR3 is made up of 14 amino acids. The CDR3 nucleotides are TGTGCCAGCAGTTGGAAACAGGGGAATTCACCCCTCCACTTT. It translates to CASSWKQGNSPLHF.

There are many counts of this clonotype. The chain is built from TRBV7-2 and TRBJ2-3; TRBD2 agrees at 10 bases. The trim removed 5 bases at V and 4 bases at J, leaving 3 bases unmatched. The germline V gene has CDR1 SGHTA and CDR2 FQGNSA. The CDR3 loop spans 14 amino acids. The CDR3 loop is CASSPGLAADTQYF. CDR3 DNA sequence: TGTGCCAGCAGCCCCGGACTAGCGGCAGATACGCAGTATTTT.

This clonotype was counted at least ten times. The V and J genes are TRBV6-6 and TRBJ1-2; D is unresolved. The V end lost 4 bases, the J end lost 8 bases, and 20 bases lay between the germline ends. The CDR3 contains 15 residues. The V gene's germline CDR1 is MNHNY and CDR2 SVGAGI (reference sequence). CDR3 coding DNA: TGTGCCAGCAGTTTGAATCCACAGCTGAGTGAGGGCTACACCTTC. Amino acids: CASSLNPQLSEGYTF.

This clonotype came up many times. The chain recombines TRBV10-3 with TRBJ2-1; D might be TRBD2 (6 bases). CDR1 ENHRY and CDR2 SYGVKD come from the germline V gene. The CDR3 contains 15 residues. Trimming left V 3 bases short and J 6 bases short, with 15 bases between. CDR3 sequence (DNA): TGTGCCATCAGTGATGCGGGAATCCAGGCCAATGAGCAGTTCTTC. Translating it yields CAISDAGIQANEQFF.

This clonotype was seen repeatedly, ten times or more. The V call is TRBV20-1, the J call TRBJ1-5; 9 nucleotides match TRBD1. V dropped 7 bases and J dropped 5; count of bases not matched to a gene: 12. The CDR3 covers 15 residues. The germline CDR1 and CDR2 sequences are DFQATT and SNEGSKA (reference sequence). The CDR3 nucleotides are TGCAGTGTGGACCGTTCGGGACAGGGAGATCAGCCCCAGCATTTT. It yields the protein CSVDRSGQGDQPQHF.

In this sample, this clonotype turned up many times. This chain links TRBV29-1 with TRBJ1-5, with unresolved D. Trimming took off 4 bases at V and 3 bases at J, with 10 bases between the two ends. Germline lookup yields CDR1 SQVTM and CDR2 ANQGSEA. This CDR3 comprises 13 residues. The CDR3 here is CSVAWAFNQPQHF. The CDR3 DNA reads TGCAGCGTTGCGTGGGCCTTCAATCAGCCCCAGCATTTT.

This clonotype was seen a handful of times. CDR3 residues: CASSKGGLALNAYEQYF. Written as DNA, the CDR3 is TGTGCCAGCAGCAAAGGGGGACTAGCGTTGAATGCCTACGAGCAGTACTTC. This chain connects TRBV21-1 to TRBJ2-7; the table names TRBD2, a call not compared with the DNA. TRBV21-1 is recorded as a pseudogene. The CDR3 consists of 17 residues.

J is TRBJ2-7 and V is TRBV6-8; TRBD1 matches at 7 bases. CDR3 length: 15 residues. Germline V gives CDR1 MNHGY, CDR2 SAAAGT. After removal of 5 bases from V and 3 bases from J, the junction contained 10 bases not matched to a gene. The DNA for the CDR3 is TGTGCCAGCAGTACCCGGGACAGCTCAATCTACGAGCAGTACTTC. It translates to CASSTRDSSIYEQYF.

This clonotype has at least ten counts. This sequence joins TRBV6-5 and TRBJ2-6, with D possibly being TRBD2 (5 bases). In germline, CDR1 is MNHEY, CDR2 SVGAGI. With 2 bases removed from V and 0 bases from J, the gap between germline ends came to 11 bases. The CDR3 spans 17 residues. The CDR3 reads CASSYQGRDSGANVLTF. The CDR3 DNA is TGTGCCAGCAGTTACCAAGGACGGGACTCTGGGGCCAACGTCCTGACTTTC.

There are many counts of this clonotype. The V call is TRBV20-1, the J call TRBJ1-2, with D unresolved. Per the germline V gene, CDR1 is DFQATT and CDR2 is SNEGSKA (reference sequence). The CDR3 runs 13 residues. Trimming left V 6 bases short and J 4 bases short, with 15 bases between. The DNA for the CDR3 is TGCAGTGCCCAAGGCAGCGTCAGCTATGGCTACACCTTC. It specifies CSAQGSVSYGYTF.